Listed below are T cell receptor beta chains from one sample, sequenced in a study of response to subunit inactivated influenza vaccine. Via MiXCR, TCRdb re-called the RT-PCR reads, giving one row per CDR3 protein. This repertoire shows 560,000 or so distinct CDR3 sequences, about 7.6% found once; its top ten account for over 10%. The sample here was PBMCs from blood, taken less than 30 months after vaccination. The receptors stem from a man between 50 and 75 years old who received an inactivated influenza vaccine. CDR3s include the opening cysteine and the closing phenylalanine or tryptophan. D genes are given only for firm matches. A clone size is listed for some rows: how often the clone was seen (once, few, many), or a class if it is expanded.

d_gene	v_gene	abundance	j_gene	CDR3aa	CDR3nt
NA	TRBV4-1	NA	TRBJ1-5	CASSQDGQTFRPQHF	TGCGCCAGCAGCCAAGATGGGCAGACTTTTCGGCCCCAGCATTTT
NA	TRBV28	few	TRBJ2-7	CASIGTTSYEQYF	TGTGCCAGCATCGGGACAACCTCCTACGAGCAGTACTTC
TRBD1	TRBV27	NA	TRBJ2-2	CASSWRGTGVATGELFF	TGTGCCAGCAGTTGGAGAGGGACAGGGGTTGCAACCGGGGAGCTGTTTTTT
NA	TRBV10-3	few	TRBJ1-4	CATRRTGTTNEKLFF	TGTGCCACCCGACGCACAGGAACAACTAATGAAAAACTGTTTTTT
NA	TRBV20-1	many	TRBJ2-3	CSAAPPQGTDTQYF	TGCAGTGCCGCACCCCCACAAGGCACAGATACGCAGTATTTT
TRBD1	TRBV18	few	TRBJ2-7	CASSPDRAIEQYF	TGTGCCAGCTCACCTGACAGGGCAATCGAGCAGTACTTC
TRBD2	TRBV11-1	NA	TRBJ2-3	CASSILTSGGAITDTQYF	TGTGCCAGCAGCATATTGACTAGCGGGGGAGCAATTACAGATACGCAGTATTTT
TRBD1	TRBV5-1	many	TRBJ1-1	CASSQGQGEAFF	TGCGCCAGCAGCCAAGGACAGGGTGAAGCTTTCTTT
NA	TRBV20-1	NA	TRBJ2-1	CSAPARDEQFF	TGCAGTGCTCCGGCTAGAGATGAGCAGTTCTTC
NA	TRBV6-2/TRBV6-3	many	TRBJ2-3	CASSYRTVADTQYF	TGTGCCAGCAGTTACAGGACCGTTGCAGATACGCAGTATTTT
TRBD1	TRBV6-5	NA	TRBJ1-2	CASSYSGQEWGYTF	TGTGCCAGCAGTTACTCGGGACAGGAGTGGGGCTACACCTTC
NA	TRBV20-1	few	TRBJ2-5	CSASQGGGSQETQYF	TGCAGTGCTAGTCAGGGTGGGGGCTCCCAAGAGACCCAGTACTTC
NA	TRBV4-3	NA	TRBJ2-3	CASSQVAALTDTQYF	TGCGCCAGCAGCCAAGTAGCGGCCCTAACAGATACGCAGTATTTT
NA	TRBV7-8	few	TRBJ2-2	CASSLVAGGPNTGELFF	TGTGCCAGCAGCTTAGTGGCGGGCGGGCCCAACACCGGGGAGCTGTTTTTT
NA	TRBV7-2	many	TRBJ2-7	CASSLDGNPYEQYF	TGTGCCAGCAGCTTGGACGGGAACCCCTACGAGCAGTACTTC
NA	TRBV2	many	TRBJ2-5	CASSGPQGAETQYF	TGTGCCAGCAGTGGACCACAGGGCGCGGAGACCCAGTACTTC
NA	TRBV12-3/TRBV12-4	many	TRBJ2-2	CASSFASQGGELFF	TGTGCCAGCAGTTTCGCTAGCCAAGGCGGGGAGCTGTTTTTT
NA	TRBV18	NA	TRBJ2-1	CASTGQLELGEQFF	TGTGCCAGCACAGGGCAGCTGGAGTTGGGTGAGCAGTTCTTC
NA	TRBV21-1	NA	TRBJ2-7	CASSANGSGTKQYF	TGTGCCAGCAGCGCAAACGGGTCAGGGACCAAGCAGTACTTC
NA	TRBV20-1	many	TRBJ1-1	CSARETPMNTEAFF	TGCAGTGCTAGAGAAACACCCATGAACACTGAAGCTTTCTTT
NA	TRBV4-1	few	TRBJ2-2	CASSQGRSGLRDTGELFF	TGCGCCAGCAGCCAAGGGAGGTCGGGACTCCGGGACACCGGGGAGCTGTTTTTT
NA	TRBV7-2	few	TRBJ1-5	CASSSQGGFNQPQHF	TGTGCCAGCAGCTCCCAAGGGGGGTTCAATCAGCCCCAGCATTTT
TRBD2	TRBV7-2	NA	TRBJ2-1	CASSLAPSGRGEQFF	TGTGCCAGCAGCTTAGCCCCTAGCGGGAGGGGTGAGCAGTTCTTC
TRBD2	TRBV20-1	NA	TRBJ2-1	CSARDPGLAGGFSYNEQFF	TGCAGTGCTAGAGACCCGGGACTAGCGGGAGGGTTCTCCTACAATGAGCAGTTCTTC
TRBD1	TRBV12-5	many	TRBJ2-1	CASGLMTGATYNEQFF	TGTGCTAGTGGTTTGATGACAGGGGCCACCTACAATGAGCAGTTCTTC
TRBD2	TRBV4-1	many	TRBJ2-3	CASSRAGGTDTQYF	TGCGCCAGCAGCCGAGCGGGAGGGACAGATACGCAGTATTTT
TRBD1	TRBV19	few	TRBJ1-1	CASSISRQGLNTEAFF	TGTGCCAGTAGTATAAGCCGACAGGGATTGAACACTGAAGCTTTCTTT
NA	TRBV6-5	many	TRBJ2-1	CASSYLQGPGDEQFF	TGTGCCAGCAGTTACTTACAGGGTCCAGGGGATGAGCAGTTCTTC
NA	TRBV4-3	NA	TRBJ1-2	CASSQGPKVGGYTF	TGCGCCAGCAGCCAAGGCCCGAAAGTGGGGGGCTACACCTTC
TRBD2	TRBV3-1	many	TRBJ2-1	CASSHSSGTNEQFF	TGTGCCAGCAGCCATAGTAGCGGGACCAATGAGCAGTTCTTC
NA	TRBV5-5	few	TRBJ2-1	CASSLVQMGEQFF	TGTGCCAGCAGCTTGGTTCAAATGGGTGAGCAGTTCTTC
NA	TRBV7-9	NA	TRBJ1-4	CASSLVVQATNEKLFF	TGTGCCAGCAGCTTAGTCGTACAGGCAACTAATGAAAAACTGTTTTTT
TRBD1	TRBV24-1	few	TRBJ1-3	CATSAGTVSGNTIYF	TGTGCCACCAGTGCAGGGACAGTCTCTGGAAACACCATATATTTT
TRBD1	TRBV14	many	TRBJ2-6	CASRRTGGYGANVLTF	TGTGCCAGCAGACGAACAGGGGGGTACGGGGCCAACGTCCTGACTTTC
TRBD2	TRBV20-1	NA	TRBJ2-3	CSARLAGGPSPDTQYF	TGCAGTGCTAGACTAGCGGGGGGGCCCTCCCCAGATACGCAGTATTTT
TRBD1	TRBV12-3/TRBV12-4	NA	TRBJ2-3	CASSLTGQGIFADTQYF	TGTGCCAGCAGTTTAACGGGACAGGGGATTTTCGCAGATACGCAGTATTTT
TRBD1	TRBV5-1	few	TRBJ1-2	CASRYGTGTANYGYTF	TGCGCCAGCAGATATGGGACAGGGACGGCTAACTATGGCTACACCTTC
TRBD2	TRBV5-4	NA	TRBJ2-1	CASRTGTNNNEQFF	TGTGCCAGCAGAACCGGGACTAATAACAATGAGCAGTTCTTC
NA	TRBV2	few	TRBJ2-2	CASSKNSGTSTGELFF	TGTGCCAGCAGTAAAAATTCCGGGACATCCACCGGGGAGCTGTTTTTT
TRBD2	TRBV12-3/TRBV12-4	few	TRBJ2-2	CASSQGLAGTTGELFF	TGTGCCAGCAGCCAGGGACTAGCGGGGACCACCGGGGAGCTGTTTTTT
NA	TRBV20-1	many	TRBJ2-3	CSASNRDTQYF	TGCAGTGCTAGCAATCGAGATACGCAGTATTTT
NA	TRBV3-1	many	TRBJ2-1	CASSQEGTLDRYFYNEQFF	TGTGCCAGCAGCCAAGAAGGGACCCTTGACAGGTACTTCTACAATGAGCAGTTCTTC
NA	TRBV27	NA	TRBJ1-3	CASSFGAGDTIYF	TGTGCCAGCAGTTTTGGGGCTGGGGACACCATATATTTT